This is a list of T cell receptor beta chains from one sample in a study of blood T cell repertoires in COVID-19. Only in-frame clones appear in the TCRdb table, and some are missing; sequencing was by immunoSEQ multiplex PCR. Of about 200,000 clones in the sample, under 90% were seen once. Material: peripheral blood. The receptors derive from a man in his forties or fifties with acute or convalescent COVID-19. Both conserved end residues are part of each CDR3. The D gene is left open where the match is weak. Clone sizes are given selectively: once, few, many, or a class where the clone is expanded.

CDR3 DNA: TGTGCCAGCAGCTTGGAAGGCCGCGGGGGGCCTCAAGAGACCCAGTACTTC
CDR3 protein: CASSLEGRGGPQETQYF
V gene: TRBV5-5
clone size: -
J gene: TRBJ2-5
D gene: TRBD2

CDR3 DNA: TGTGCCTGGAGCCCTAGGGAGAATTCTAACTATGGCTACACCTTC
CDR3 protein: CAWSPRENSNYGYTF
V gene: TRBV30
clone size: -
J gene: TRBJ1-2
D gene: -

CDR3 DNA: TGTGCCAGCAGTTACGGGACAGGGGGCTCAGAGACCCAGTACTTC
CDR3 protein: CASSYGTGGSETQYF
V gene: TRBV6-5
clone size: once
J gene: TRBJ2-5
D gene: TRBD1

CDR3 DNA: TGTGCCAGCTCACCGAGATTGTCCGGGGTGGCCACTGAAGCTTTCTTT
CDR3 protein: CASSPRLSGVATEAFF
V gene: TRBV18
clone size: -
J gene: TRBJ1-1
D gene: -

CDR3 DNA: TGTGCCAGCTCACCAGCCGGGACAGGGACCTACGAGCAGTACTTC
CDR3 protein: CASSPAGTGTYEQYF
V gene: TRBV18
clone size: -
J gene: TRBJ2-7
D gene: TRBD1

CDR3 DNA: TGTGCCAGCAGCCAGAATACAGGAGGGGCCCAGTACTTC
CDR3 protein: CASSQNTGGAQYF
V gene: TRBV3-1/TRBV3-2
clone size: -
J gene: TRBJ2-5
D gene: -

CDR3 DNA: TGCGCCAGCAGCTTGGAGGGACAGGAGGTAAAATCACCCCTCCACTTT
CDR3 protein: CASSLEGQEVKSPLHF
V gene: TRBV5-1
clone size: -
J gene: TRBJ1-6
D gene: TRBD1

CDR3 DNA: TGTGCCAGCAGCGTGACTAGCGGGGGACTCGGAGCCTACGAGCAGTACTTC
CDR3 protein: CASSVTSGGLGAYEQYF
V gene: TRBV7-2
clone size: once
J gene: TRBJ2-7
D gene: TRBD2

CDR3 DNA: TGTGCCAGCAGCCGACACGGTCAATACAATGAGCAGTTCTTC
CDR3 protein: CASSRHGQYNEQFF
V gene: TRBV3-1/TRBV3-2
clone size: -
J gene: TRBJ2-1
D gene: -

CDR3 DNA: TGCGCCAGCAGTCGGGATTTGGGGGGAACTGAAGCTTTCTTT
CDR3 protein: CASSRDLGGTEAFF
V gene: TRBV10-1
clone size: -
J gene: TRBJ1-1
D gene: -

CDR3 DNA: TGTGCCAGCAGCTTGGGAGGGCCCAATGAAAAACTGTTTTTT
CDR3 protein: CASSLGGPNEKLFF
V gene: TRBV5-6
clone size: once
J gene: TRBJ1-4
D gene: -

CDR3 DNA: TGTGCCAGAGGGGGTGGCACTGAAGCTTTCTTT
CDR3 protein: CARGGGTEAFF
V gene: TRBV2
clone size: -
J gene: TRBJ1-1
D gene: -

CDR3 DNA: TGCAGCGTCAAGAAGCCCGGGACAGGGGGCATCACTGAAGCTTTCTTT
CDR3 protein: CSVKKPGTGGITEAFF
V gene: TRBV29-1
clone size: once
J gene: TRBJ1-1
D gene: TRBD1

CDR3 DNA: TGTGCCAGCAGTGACCGATTGCGGGGGGGCCGCGAGACCCAGTACTTC
CDR3 protein: CASSDRLRGGRETQYF
V gene: TRBV25-1
clone size: once
J gene: TRBJ2-5
D gene: TRBD2

CDR3 DNA: TGTGCCAGCAGTTTGGGGGACAGGGATAATTCACCCCTCCACTTT
CDR3 protein: CASSLGDRDNSPLHF
V gene: TRBV27
clone size: -
J gene: TRBJ1-6
D gene: TRBD1

CDR3 DNA: TGTGCCAGCAGCGGGCGGGGGGACCAAGAGACCCAGTACTTC
CDR3 protein: CASSGRGDQETQYF
V gene: TRBV5-4
clone size: -
J gene: TRBJ2-5
D gene: TRBD2

CDR3 DNA: TGTGCCAGCAGCTTGCGGGGGAGGGCTCGGCAGCCCCAGCATTTT
CDR3 protein: CASSLRGRARQPQHF
V gene: TRBV5-6
clone size: -
J gene: TRBJ1-5
D gene: -

CDR3 DNA: TGTGCCAGCAGTTACCTGACAGGGGACTCCTACGAGCAGTACTTC
CDR3 protein: CASSYLTGDSYEQYF
V gene: TRBV6-6
clone size: -
J gene: TRBJ2-7
D gene: TRBD1

CDR3 DNA: TGTGCCAGCAGCTTAGGAAGGACAGGGACGTCCTATAATTCACCCCTCCACTTT
CDR3 protein: CASSLGRTGTSYNSPLHF
V gene: TRBV7-9
clone size: -
J gene: TRBJ1-6
D gene: TRBD1

CDR3 DNA: TGTGCCAGGGAGAAGGGACAGAACACCGGGGAGCTGTTTTTT
CDR3 protein: CAREKGQNTGELFF
V gene: TRBV2
clone size: -
J gene: TRBJ2-2
D gene: -

CDR3 DNA: TGTGCCAGTAGTATTGGGGCCTCTGGAAACACCATATATTTT
CDR3 protein: CASSIGASGNTIYF
V gene: TRBV19
clone size: -
J gene: TRBJ1-3
D gene: -

CDR3 DNA: TGTGCCAGCAACCCCCCCGGGTGGCCTACCTTGAACACTGAAGCTTTCTTT
CDR3 protein: CASNPPGWPTLNTEAFF
V gene: TRBV21-1
clone size: -
J gene: TRBJ1-1
D gene: -

CDR3 DNA: TGCGCCAGTCGACGGGGGGAGATCCAAGAGACCCAGTACTTC
CDR3 protein: CASRRGEIQETQYF
V gene: TRBV10-2
clone size: -
J gene: TRBJ2-5
D gene: TRBD2

CDR3 DNA: TGTGCCAGCAGTTACCAGGGGGGAAGGGTAGCTTTCTTT
CDR3 protein: CASSYQGGRVAFF
V gene: TRBV6-5
clone size: -
J gene: TRBJ1-1
D gene: TRBD1

CDR3 DNA: TGTGCCAGCAGTTCCGGACTTATGTACCAAGAGACCCAGTACTTC
CDR3 protein: CASSSGLMYQETQYF
V gene: TRBV6-2/TRBV6-3
clone size: -
J gene: TRBJ2-5
D gene: -

CDR3 DNA: TGTGCCAGTAGTATTGGACAGTACTACACTGAAGCTTTCTTT
CDR3 protein: CASSIGQYYTEAFF
V gene: TRBV19
clone size: -
J gene: TRBJ1-1
D gene: -

CDR3 DNA: TGTGCCAGCTCACTCCAGGGGGCTGGGACTGAAGCTTTCTTT
CDR3 protein: CASSLQGAGTEAFF
V gene: TRBV18
clone size: -
J gene: TRBJ1-1
D gene: TRBD1

CDR3 DNA: TGTGCCAGCAGTTACTCCCGGACGAGCGGGTTCGGCTACACCTTC
CDR3 protein: CASSYSRTSGFGYTF
V gene: TRBV6-5
clone size: once
J gene: TRBJ1-2
D gene: -

CDR3 DNA: TGTGCCAGCAGCGCGGGACTAGCGGGGAGCACAGATACGCAGTATTTT
CDR3 protein: CASSAGLAGSTDTQYF
V gene: TRBV5-4
clone size: -
J gene: TRBJ2-3
D gene: TRBD2

CDR3 DNA: TGTGCCAGCAGCTCGACAGGGTTAGATCAGCCCCAGCATTTT
CDR3 protein: CASSSTGLDQPQHF
V gene: TRBV7-9
clone size: few
J gene: TRBJ1-5
D gene: TRBD1

CDR3 DNA: TGTGCCAGCAGCCAAAGGACTAGCGGACCAAACATTCAGTACTTC
CDR3 protein: CASSQRTSGPNIQYF
V gene: TRBV7-2
clone size: once
J gene: TRBJ2-4
D gene: TRBD2

CDR3 DNA: TGTGCCAGCTCACCCCGCCGGGCTAGCGGGGGGGCTAGAGATACGCAGTATTTT
CDR3 protein: CASSPRRASGGARDTQYF
V gene: TRBV18
clone size: -
J gene: TRBJ2-3
D gene: TRBD2

CDR3 DNA: TGTGCCAGCAGCTTAGACCAGGGGGAATATGGCTACACCTTC
CDR3 protein: CASSLDQGEYGYTF
V gene: TRBV7-8
clone size: -
J gene: TRBJ1-2
D gene: TRBD1

CDR3 DNA: TGTGCCAGCAGCGCGACTAGCGGGCACTACAATGAGCAGTTCTTC
CDR3 protein: CASSATSGHYNEQFF
V gene: TRBV9
clone size: -
J gene: TRBJ2-1
D gene: TRBD2

CDR3 DNA: TGTGCCAGCAGTGACCGACAGGGTGTGAACACTGAAGCTTTCTTT
CDR3 protein: CASSDRQGVNTEAFF
V gene: TRBV6-1
clone size: -
J gene: TRBJ1-1
D gene: TRBD1

CDR3 DNA: TGTGCCAGCACCGAATCAGGGCAAGATACGCAGTATTTT
CDR3 protein: CASTESGQDTQYF
V gene: TRBV6-5
clone size: -
J gene: TRBJ2-3
D gene: -

CDR3 DNA: TGTGCCAGCAGCTTAGAATCGCAGGCCGGACAAGAGACCCAGTACTTC
CDR3 protein: CASSLESQAGQETQYF
V gene: TRBV7-9
clone size: -
J gene: TRBJ2-5
D gene: -

CDR3 DNA: TGTGCCAGCAGCCAACGGGGAAGTGGTGAAAAACTGTTTTTT
CDR3 protein: CASSQRGSGEKLFF
V gene: TRBV16
clone size: few
J gene: TRBJ1-4
D gene: -

CDR3 DNA: TGCGCCAGCAGGCCCGTAGCGGTCTCCTACAATGAGCAGTTCTTC
CDR3 protein: CASRPVAVSYNEQFF
V gene: TRBV5-1
clone size: -
J gene: TRBJ2-1
D gene: -

CDR3 DNA: TGCGCCAGCAGCCCCAGAGGGACAGGGGATGGCTACACCTTC
CDR3 protein: CASSPRGTGDGYTF
V gene: TRBV4-1
clone size: -
J gene: TRBJ1-2
D gene: TRBD1

CDR3 DNA: TGTGCCAGCTCACCGGCCAGGGGGCCACCTGGGGCCAACGTCCTGACTTTC
CDR3 protein: CASSPARGPPGANVLTF
V gene: TRBV18
clone size: -
J gene: TRBJ2-6
D gene: TRBD1

CDR3 DNA: TGTGCCAGCAGTACCGGGACTATCAGGGGAATGGAGTATTTT
CDR3 protein: CASSTGTIRGMEYF
V gene: TRBV6-6
clone size: -
J gene: TRBJ2-3
D gene: -

CDR3 DNA: TGCAGCGTACAGGACGGCGGTGAAAAACTGTTTTTT
CDR3 protein: CSVQDGGEKLFF
V gene: TRBV29-1
clone size: once
J gene: TRBJ1-4
D gene: -

CDR3 DNA: TGTGCCAGCAGTCTAAAAGGACAGGGGGTTTCCTATAATTCACCCCTCCACTTT
CDR3 protein: CASSLKGQGVSYNSPLHF
V gene: TRBV27
clone size: -
J gene: TRBJ1-6
D gene: TRBD1

CDR3 DNA: TGTGCCAGCAGTCCGACAGGGGGCAATGAGCAGTTCTTC
CDR3 protein: CASSPTGGNEQFF
V gene: TRBV7-2
clone size: -
J gene: TRBJ2-1
D gene: TRBD1

CDR3 DNA: TGCGCCAGCAGCCAAGCGACGGACAGGTTTCTCTATGGCTACACCTTC
CDR3 protein: CASSQATDRFLYGYTF
V gene: TRBV4-1
clone size: few
J gene: TRBJ1-2
D gene: TRBD1

CDR3 DNA: TGTGCCAGCAGCTTAGGCCGGAGCTCTAATTCACCCCTCCACTTT
CDR3 protein: CASSLGRSSNSPLHF
V gene: TRBV7-9
clone size: -
J gene: TRBJ1-6
D gene: -

CDR3 DNA: TGCGCCAGCAGCCACCCCAACAGGGCATCCTACAATGAGCAGTTCTTC
CDR3 protein: CASSHPNRASYNEQFF
V gene: TRBV4-1
clone size: -
J gene: TRBJ2-1
D gene: -

CDR3 DNA: TGCGCCAGCAGCTTGGCCGAGACAGTCAATTCACCCCTCCACTTT
CDR3 protein: CASSLAETVNSPLHF
V gene: TRBV5-1
clone size: -
J gene: TRBJ1-6
D gene: -

CDR3 DNA: TGTGCCAGCCTTGGGACAGCTTATTCACCCCTCCACTTT
CDR3 protein: CASLGTAYSPLHF
V gene: TRBV11-2
clone size: -
J gene: TRBJ1-6
D gene: TRBD1

CDR3 DNA: TGTGCCAGCAGTACTAACCTCGTTCTCAATGAGCAGTTCTTC
CDR3 protein: CASSTNLVLNEQFF
V gene: TRBV2
clone size: -
J gene: TRBJ2-1
D gene: -

CDR3 DNA: TGTGCCAGCAAGGAGGCTTCAAACTATGGCTACACCTTC
CDR3 protein: CASKEASNYGYTF
V gene: TRBV6-5
clone size: -
J gene: TRBJ1-2
D gene: -

CDR3 DNA: TGTGCCAGCAGCCAAGATTTCGGGGTAGGACAGCCCCAGCATTTT
CDR3 protein: CASSQDFGVGQPQHF
V gene: TRBV3-1/TRBV3-2
clone size: -
J gene: TRBJ1-5
D gene: -

CDR3 DNA: TGTGCCAGCAGTTTATCTGGGGCCGTGACCTATAATTCACCCCTCCACTTT
CDR3 protein: CASSLSGAVTYNSPLHF
V gene: TRBV27
clone size: -
J gene: TRBJ1-6
D gene: -

CDR3 DNA: TGCGCCAGCAGCGGCCCCGGGACAAGGAACACTGAAGCTTTCTTT
CDR3 protein: CASSGPGTRNTEAFF
V gene: TRBV5-1
clone size: -
J gene: TRBJ1-1
D gene: -

CDR3 DNA: TGTGCCAGCAGCTTAGGAGAGGGGGTTAGCACAGATACGCAGTATTTT
CDR3 protein: CASSLGEGVSTDTQYF
V gene: TRBV7-9
clone size: few
J gene: TRBJ2-3
D gene: -

CDR3 DNA: TGTGCCAGCAGCCAGACCGGGACACAGAACACTGAAGCTTTCTTT
CDR3 protein: CASSQTGTQNTEAFF
V gene: TRBV7-3
clone size: -
J gene: TRBJ1-1
D gene: -

CDR3 DNA: TGTGCCAGCAGTGTTCCGCTAGCGGACAATGAGCAGTTCTTC
CDR3 protein: CASSVPLADNEQFF
V gene: TRBV25-1
clone size: -
J gene: TRBJ2-1
D gene: TRBD2

CDR3 DNA: TGCGCCAGCAGCTTGGGGCAGAACTATGGCTACACCTTC
CDR3 protein: CASSLGQNYGYTF
V gene: TRBV5-1
clone size: few
J gene: TRBJ1-2
D gene: -